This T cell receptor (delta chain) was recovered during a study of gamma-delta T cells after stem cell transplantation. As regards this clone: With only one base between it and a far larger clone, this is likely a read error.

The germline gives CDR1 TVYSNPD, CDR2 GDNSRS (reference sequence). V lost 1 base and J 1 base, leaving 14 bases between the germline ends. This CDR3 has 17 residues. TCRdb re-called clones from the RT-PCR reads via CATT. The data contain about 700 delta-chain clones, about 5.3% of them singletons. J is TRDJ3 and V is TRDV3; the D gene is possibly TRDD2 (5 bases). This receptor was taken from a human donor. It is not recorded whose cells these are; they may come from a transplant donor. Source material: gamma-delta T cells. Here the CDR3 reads CAFNPSARSWDTRQMFF. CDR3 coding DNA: TGTGCCTTTAATCCTTCTGCAAGATCCTGGGACACCCGACAGATGTTTTTC. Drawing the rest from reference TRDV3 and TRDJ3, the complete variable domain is CDKVTQSSPDQTVASGSEVVLLCTYDTVYSNPDLFWYRIRPDYSFQFVFYGDNSRSEGADFTQGRFSVKHILTQKAFHLVISPVRTEDSATYYCAFNPSARSWDTRQMFFGTGIKLFVEP.